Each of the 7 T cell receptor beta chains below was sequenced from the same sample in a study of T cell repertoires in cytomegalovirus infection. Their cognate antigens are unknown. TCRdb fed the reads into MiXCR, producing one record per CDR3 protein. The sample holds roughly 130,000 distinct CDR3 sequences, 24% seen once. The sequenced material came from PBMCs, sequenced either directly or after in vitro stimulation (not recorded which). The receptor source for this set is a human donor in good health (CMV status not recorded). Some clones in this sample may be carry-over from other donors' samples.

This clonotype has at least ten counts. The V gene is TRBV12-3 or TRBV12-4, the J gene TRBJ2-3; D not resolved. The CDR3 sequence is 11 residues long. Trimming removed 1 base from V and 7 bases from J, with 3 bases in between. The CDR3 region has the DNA TGTGCCAGCAGTTTAGAGTATACGCAGTATTTT. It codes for CASSLEYTQYF.

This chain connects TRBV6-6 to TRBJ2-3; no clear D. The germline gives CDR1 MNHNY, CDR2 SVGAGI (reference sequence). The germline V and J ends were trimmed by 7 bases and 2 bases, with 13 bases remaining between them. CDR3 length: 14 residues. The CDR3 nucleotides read TGTGCCAGCATGGGCCCGATGTACACAGATACGCAGTATTTT. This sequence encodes CASMGPMYTDTQYF.

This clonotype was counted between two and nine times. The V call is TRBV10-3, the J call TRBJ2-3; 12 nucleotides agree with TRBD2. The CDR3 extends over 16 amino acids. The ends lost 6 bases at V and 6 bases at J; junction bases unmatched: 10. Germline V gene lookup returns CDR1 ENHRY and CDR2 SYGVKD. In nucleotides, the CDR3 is TGTGCCATCAGCGGGGGACTAGCGGGCACCGAGGATACGCAGTATTTT. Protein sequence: CAISGGLAGTEDTQYF.

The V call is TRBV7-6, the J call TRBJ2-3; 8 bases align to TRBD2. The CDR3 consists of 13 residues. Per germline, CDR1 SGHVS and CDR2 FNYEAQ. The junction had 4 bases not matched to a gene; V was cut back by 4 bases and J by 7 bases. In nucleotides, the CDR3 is TGTGCCAGCAGCTCAATAGCGGGAAATACGCAGTATTTT. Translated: CASSSIAGNTQYF.

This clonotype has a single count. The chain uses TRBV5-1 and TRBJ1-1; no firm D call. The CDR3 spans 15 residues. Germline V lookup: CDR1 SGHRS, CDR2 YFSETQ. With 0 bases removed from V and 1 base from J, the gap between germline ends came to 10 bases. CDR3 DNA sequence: TGCGCCAGCAGCTTGGTGGCAGAAAAGAACACTGAAGCTTTCTTT. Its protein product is CASSLVAEKNTEAFF. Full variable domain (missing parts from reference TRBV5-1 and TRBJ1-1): KAGVTQTPRYLIKTRGQQVTLSCSPISGHRSVSWYQQTPGQGLQFLFEYFSETQRNKGNFPGRFSGRQFSNSRSEMNVSTLELGDSALYLCASSLVAEKNTEAFFGQGTRLTVV.

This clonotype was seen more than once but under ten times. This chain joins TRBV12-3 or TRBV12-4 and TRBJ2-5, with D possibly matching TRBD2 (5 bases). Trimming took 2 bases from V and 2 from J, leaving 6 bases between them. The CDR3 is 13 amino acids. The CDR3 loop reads CASSLRGQETQYF. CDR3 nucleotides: TGTGCCAGCAGTTTACGGGGACAAGAGACCCAGTACTTC.

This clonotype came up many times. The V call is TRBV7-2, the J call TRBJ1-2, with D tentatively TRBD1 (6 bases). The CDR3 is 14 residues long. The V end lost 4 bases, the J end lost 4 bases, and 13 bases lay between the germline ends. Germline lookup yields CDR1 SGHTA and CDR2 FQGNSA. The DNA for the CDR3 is TGTGCCAGCAGCTCCCAGACAGGTGGCTATGGCTACACCTTC. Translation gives CASSSQTGGYGYTF.